Below, 4 T cell receptor beta chains from the same sample are listed, as sequenced in a study of T cell repertoires in cytomegalovirus infection. TCRdb re-derived calls from the reads in MiXCR, one entry per CDR3 protein. Among fewer than 550,000 distinct CDR3 sequences listed, about 11% were seen once. Sequencing used PBMCs. These receptor sequences come from a human donor in good health (CMV status not recorded). Some clones in this sample may be carry-over from other donors' samples.

This clonotype was seen a handful of times. The V and J genes are TRBV18 and TRBJ1-2, with 9 nucleotides matching TRBD1. Germline CDR1 and CDR2: KGHSH and LQKENI. This CDR3 comprises 14 residues. The ends lost 4 bases at V and 6 bases at J; junction bases unmatched: 6. This CDR3 reads CASSQGQGQDGYTF. CDR3 sequence (DNA): TGTGCCAGCTCACAGGGACAGGGCCAGGATGGCTACACCTTC.

This clonotype was seen ten or more times. The chain couples TRBV7-3 to TRBJ1-1; D call uncertain. The CDR3 contains 13 residues. Looked up from germline, CDR1 is SGHTA and CDR2 is FQGTGA. V was pared by 4 bases and J by 4 bases, with 10 bases between. The CDR3 DNA reads as TGTGCCAGCAGCTATGAGAGGACCACTGAAGCTTTCTTT. Protein: CASSYERTTEAFF.

The chain joins TRBV10-3 to TRBJ2-7, with TRBD1 matching over 7 bases. The CDR3 runs to 14 residues. Germline V gives CDR1 ENHRY, CDR2 SYGVKD. V lost 4 bases, J lost 3 bases, and 6 bases stayed unmatched. DNA for the CDR3: TGTGCCATCAGTGGGACAGGATGGGGCTACGAGCAGTACTTC. This codes for CAISGTGWGYEQYF.

This clonotype was recorded at least ten times. The gene calls are TRBV6-1 and TRBJ2-2, with D perhaps matching TRBD1 or TRBD2 (6 bases each). The V gene lost 8 bases and the J gene lost 4 bases, with 17 bases spanning the gap. The CDR3 runs 15 residues. Germline V lookup: CDR1 MNHNS, CDR2 SASEGT. CDR3: CASLTGASGTGELFF. The CDR3 DNA follows: TGTGCCAGCCTTACGGGGGCCTCGGGCACCGGGGAGCTGTTTTTT.